What follows are 17 T cell receptor beta chains derived from one specimen sequenced in a study of spatial heterogeneity in lung cancer (dated by TCRdb to between 2018 and 2021). Paper-wide results and their limitations: The tumor nonsynonymous mutation count correlated with the number of expanded intratumoral alpha and beta TCRs.

The protocol used for the library was 5' RACE. TCRdb names NextSeq 500 as the instrument used. The raw public data were reprocessed by TCRdb itself: fastp quality trimming at Q25, MiXCR clonotype calling, in-frame beta chains only. Identical CDR3 protein sequences are pooled into one entry, listed with their most common genes and DNA. Within this sample are roughly 8,500 distinct CDR3 sequences, with about 9.9% of them counted one time only. The top ten clonotypes cover under 10% of the sample. In the paper's terms, the time point label means: sample taken at primary tumor resection. Which antigens these TCRs recognize remains unknown. The sequencing used lung tumor tissue, collected at surgery. The receptors come from a male donor with early-stage non-small cell lung cancer.

The table lists this clonotype with many counts. The genes are TRBV20-1 and TRBJ1-2, with no clear D. Trimming shortened V by 0 bases and J by 2 bases, and 7 bases separated the two germline ends. The length of the CDR3 is 13 residues. Germline values: CDR1 DFQATT, CDR2 SNEGSKA (reference sequence). The CDR3 reads CSARDRTNYGYTF. DNA for the CDR3: TGCAGTGCTAGAGATCGTACGAACTATGGCTACACCTTC.

This clonotype was seen many times. The gene calls are TRBV2 and TRBJ2-4, with 7 bases that match TRBD1. Germline V gene lookup returns CDR1 SNHLY and CDR2 FYNNEI. The ends lost 6 bases at V and 8 bases at J; junction bases unmatched: 13. The CDR3 consists of 15 residues. In DNA form, the CDR3 reads TGTGCCAGCAGCCCCAGGGGACAGTCTTTAGACATTCAGTACTTC. This encodes CASSPRGQSLDIQYF.

This clonotype qualifies as medium-sized. This chain joins TRBV7-2 and TRBJ2-2, with D possibly being TRBD1 or TRBD2 (6 bases each). Trimming stripped 3 bases from V and 6 bases from J, with 11 bases between. CDR1 SGHTA and CDR2 FQGNSA come from the germline V gene. The CDR3 spans 14 residues. In DNA form, the CDR3 reads TGTGCCAGCAGCTTCAGGGGAGGAGCCGGGGAGCTGTTTTTT. Amino acid sequence: CASSFRGGAGELFF.

A word on this clonotype: A much larger clone lies one base from this, so it may be a read error. The chain links TRBV20-1 to TRBJ2-3, with 7 positions matching TRBD2. Germline V lookup: CDR1 DFQATT, CDR2 SNEGSKA (reference sequence). The CDR3 extends over 12 amino acids. V shed 6 bases and J 4 bases; nucleotides not matched to a gene: 4. The CDR3 loop reads CSALTSSDTQYF. The CDR3 DNA reads as TGCAGTGCCTTGACTAGCTCAGATACGCAGTATTTT.

The chain combines TRBV5-1 with TRBJ2-7; the D gene is possibly TRBD2 (5 bases). Germline CDR1 SGHRS, CDR2 YFSETQ. V was trimmed by 1 base and J by 2 bases, leaving 16 bases between them. The CDR3 sequence is 16 residues long. The CDR3 protein is CASSLHPSRGTYEQYF. DNA for the CDR3: TGCGCCAGCAGCTTGCATCCTAGCCGAGGCACCTACGAGCAGTACTTC.

This clonotype is labeled medium-sized. The J gene is TRBJ2-1, the V gene TRBV30; 10 nucleotides agree with TRBD2. This CDR3 is 17 amino acids long. After removal of 4 bases from V and 9 bases from J, the junction contained 18 bases not matched to a gene. In germline, CDR1 is GTSNPN, CDR2 SVGIG (reference sequence). The DNA for the CDR3 is TGTGCCTGGAAACACGGAAAATCTAGCGGGGGTACGCTTGAGCAGTTCTTC. Its protein product is CAWKHGKSSGGTLEQFF.

This clonotype is categorized as medium-sized (0.01 to 0.1%). J is TRBJ2-5 and V is TRBV27; D unclear. The CDR3 totals 13 residues. Trimming shortened V by 5 bases and J by 7 bases, and 14 bases separated the two germline ends. Germline CDR1 MNHEY, CDR2 SMNVEV (reference sequence). The DNA for the CDR3 is TGTGCCAGCAGTGAGGACGTTCAGAGGACCCAGTACTTC. This sequence encodes CASSEDVQRTQYF.

This clonotype was picked up many times. The V gene is TRBV5-1, the J gene TRBJ2-1, with TRBD2 identical over 12 bases. V shed 0 bases and J 10 bases; nucleotides not matched to a gene: 8. CDR3 length: 16 residues. From germline, CDR1 is SGHRS and CDR2 YFSETQ. DNA of the CDR3: TGCGCCAGCAGCTTGGGGACTAGCGGGAAGTCAGGGGAGCAGTTCTTC. Its protein is CASSLGTSGKSGEQFF. The full variable domain, in which reference TRBV5-1 and TRBJ2-1 provide the parts outside the CDR3, is KAGVTQTPRYLIKTRGQQVTLSCSPISGHRSVSWYQQTPGQGLQFLFEYFSETQRNKGNFPGRFSGRQFSNSRSEMNVSTLELGDSALYLCASSLGTSGKSGEQFFGPGTRLTVL.

The V and J genes are TRBV18 and TRBJ1-6; D unresolved. V lost 6 bases to trimming and J lost 5 bases, with 8 bases between them. The CDR3 runs 13 residues. Germline CDR1 reads KGHSH; CDR2 reads LQKENI. The DNA for the CDR3 is TGTGCCAGCTCTCCGACGGATAATTCACCCCTCCACTTT. Protein sequence: CASSPTDNSPLHF.

By sample share, this clonotype is medium-sized (0.01 to 0.1%). The chain combines TRBV29-1 with TRBJ1-2; TRBD1 agrees at 7 bases. The germline V gene has CDR1 SQVTM and CDR2 ANQGSEA. This CDR3 contains 12 residues. V lost 6 bases to trimming and J lost 5 bases; unmatched junction nucleotides: 6. CDR3 amino acids: CSVGDSAYGYTF. In DNA, the CDR3 is TGCAGCGTGGGGGACAGCGCATATGGCTACACCTTC.

This clonotype was observed many times. The V gene is TRBV6-1, the J gene TRBJ1-1; no firm D call. The germline V gene encodes CDR1 MNHNS and CDR2 SASEGT. The CDR3 spans 11 residues. V lost 8 bases and J 9 bases, leaving 13 bases between the germline ends. The CDR3 region is CASRNSRQAFF. The CDR3, as DNA: TGTGCCAGCCGTAACAGTCGACAAGCTTTCTTT.

This clonotype counts as medium-sized (0.01 to 0.1%). DNA for the CDR3: TGTGCCAGCAGCCAACCCGGTCGACCTGGCTACACCTTC. Translation gives CASSQPGRPGYTF. The V gene is TRBV3-1, the J gene TRBJ1-2; D is unresolved. Germline-derived CDR1 and CDR2 are LGHDT and YNNKEL (reference sequence). V dropped 2 bases and J dropped 7 bases, with 11 bases sitting between them. The CDR3 sequence is 13 residues long.

V and J are TRBV29-1 and TRBJ1-2; a weak D match, TRBD1 (6 bases). The CDR3 runs to 15 residues. CDR1 and CDR2 (germline): SQVTM, ANQGSEA. Trimming removed 3 bases from V and 4 bases from J, with 18 bases in between. CDR3 nucleotides: TGCAGCGTTGATCGCGGACAGCCTGGAATCTATGGCTACACCTTC. This sequence encodes CSVDRGQPGIYGYTF.

The gene calls are TRBV7-2 and TRBJ2-1; the match to TRBD2 covers 7 bases. Losses at the gene ends were 1 base for V and 3 bases for J; bases not matched to a gene: 3. The length of the CDR3 is 15 residues. Germline V gene lookup returns CDR1 SGHTA and CDR2 FQGNSA. The CDR3 DNA is TGTGCCAGCAGCTTAGAGAGCGGGGTCTACAATGAGCAGTTCTTC. Translating gives CASSLESGVYNEQFF.

The sample holds a few counts of this clonotype. This sequence joins TRBV20-1 and TRBJ2-7; the D gene is possibly TRBD2 (6 bases). CDR3 length equals 14 residues. CDR1 and CDR2 (germline): DFQATT, SNEGSKA (reference sequence). Trimming removed 2 bases at V and 3 bases at J, with 14 bases between. CDR3 loop: CSARSMGGGYEQYF. The CDR3, as DNA: TGCAGTGCTAGATCAATGGGGGGAGGCTACGAGCAGTACTTC.

In its sample, this clonotype ranks as medium-sized. V usage is TRBV7-2 and J usage is TRBJ2-5; the D gene could be TRBD1 or TRBD2 (5 bases each). Germline CDR1 is SGHTA and CDR2 is FQGNSA. This CDR3 region has 15 residues. V was pared by 5 bases and J by 5 bases, with 18 bases between. CDR3 DNA: TGTGCCAGCAGCCCCGGGACCATACGGTCGGAGACCCAGTACTTC. Encoded protein: CASSPGTIRSETQYF.

This clonotype was recorded many times. This sequence joins TRBV20-1 and TRBJ1-4; D uncertain. With 3 bases removed from V and 3 bases from J, the gap between germline ends came to 2 bases. CDR3 length: 11 residues. In germline, CDR1 is DFQATT, CDR2 SNEGSKA (reference sequence). CDR3 amino acids: CSARPNEKLFF. In DNA, the CDR3 is TGCAGTGCTAGGCCTAATGAAAAACTGTTTTTT.